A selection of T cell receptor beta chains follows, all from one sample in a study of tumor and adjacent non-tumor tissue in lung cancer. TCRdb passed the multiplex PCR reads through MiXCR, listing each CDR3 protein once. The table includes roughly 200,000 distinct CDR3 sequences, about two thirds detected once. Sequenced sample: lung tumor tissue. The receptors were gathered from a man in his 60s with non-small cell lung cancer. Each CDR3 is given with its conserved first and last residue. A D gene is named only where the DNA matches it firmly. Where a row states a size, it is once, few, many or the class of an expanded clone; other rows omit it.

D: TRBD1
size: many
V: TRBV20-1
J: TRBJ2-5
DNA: TGCAGTGCTAGTCCACAGGGGGAGACCCAGTACTTC
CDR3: CSASPQGETQYF

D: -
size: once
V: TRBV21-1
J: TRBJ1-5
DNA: TGTGCCAGCAGCGGCAATCAGCCCCAGCATTTT
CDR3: CASSGNQPQHF

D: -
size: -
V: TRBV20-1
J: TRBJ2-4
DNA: TGCAGTGCTAGCCAGATGGTCTCTTTAGACATTCAGTACTTC
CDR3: CSASQMVSLDIQYF

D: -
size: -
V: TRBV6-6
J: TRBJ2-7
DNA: TGTGCCAGTGGTCCGGGGAGGCAGGTAAATGTCGAGCAGTACTTC
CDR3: CASGPGRQVNVEQYF

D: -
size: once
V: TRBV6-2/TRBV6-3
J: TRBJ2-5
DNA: TGTGCCAACAGTTATGAGGTCCAGACCAGGTACCAAGAGACCCAGTACTTC
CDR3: CANSYEVQTRYQETQYF

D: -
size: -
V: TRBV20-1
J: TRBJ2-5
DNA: TGCGGTGCTAGAGATCTGCGGCAGGTCCAAGAGACCCAGTACTTC
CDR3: CGARDLRQVQETQYF

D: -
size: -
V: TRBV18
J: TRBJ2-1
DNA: TGTGCCAGCTCCCTGGGGGTTGGTTATGAGCAGTTCTTC
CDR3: CASSLGVGYEQFF

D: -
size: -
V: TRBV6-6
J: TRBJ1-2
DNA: TGTGCCAGCAGTTATGAGAGTAACTATGGCTACACATTC
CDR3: CASSYESNYGYTF

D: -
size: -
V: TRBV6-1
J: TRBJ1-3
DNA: TGTCCCAGTAGTGAAGGTCCACCGGGCACCATATATTTT
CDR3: CPSSEGPPGTIYF

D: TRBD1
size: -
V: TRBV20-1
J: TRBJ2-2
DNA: TGCAGTGCTAGAGCCCCGGGACAGGGTATGAACACCGGGGAGCTGTTTTTT
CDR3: CSARAPGQGMNTGELFF

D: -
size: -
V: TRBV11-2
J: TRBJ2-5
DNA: TGTGTTAGCAGCTATACTGGGGAAGAGACCCAATACTTC
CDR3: CVSSYTGEETQYF

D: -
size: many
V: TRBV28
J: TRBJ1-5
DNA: TGTGCCAGCAGTTTAGCCAATCAGCCCCAGCATTTT
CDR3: CASSLANQPQHF

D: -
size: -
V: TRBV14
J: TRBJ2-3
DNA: TGCGCCAGCAGCCCTGGGGAGGTTTACAATCCTTACACAGATACGCAGTATTTT
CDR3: CASSPGEVYNPYTDTQYF

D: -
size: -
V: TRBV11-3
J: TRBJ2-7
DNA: TGTGTCAGTAGCTATCGAACTGGATTAACCTACGAGCAGTACTTC
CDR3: CVSSYRTGLTYEQYF

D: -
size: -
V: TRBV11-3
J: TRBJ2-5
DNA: TGTGCCAGCAGCTTAGATATGGAGCAACAGACCCAGTACTTC
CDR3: CASSLDMEQQTQYF

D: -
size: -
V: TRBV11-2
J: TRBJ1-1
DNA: TGTGCCAGCGAGCTGCGGTCGTATACGAACACTGAAGATTTCTTT
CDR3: CASELRSYTNTEDFF

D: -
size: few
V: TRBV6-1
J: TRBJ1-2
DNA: TGTGCCAGCAGTGAAGAACGTGTCTATGGCTACACCTTC
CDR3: CASSEERVYGYTF

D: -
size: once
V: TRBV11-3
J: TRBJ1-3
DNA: -
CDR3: CASSPAGTMKHHIFF

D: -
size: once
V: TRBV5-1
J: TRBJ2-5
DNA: TGCCCCAGCAGCCTAAGTCAAGAGACCCAGTACTTC
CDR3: CPSSLSQETQYF

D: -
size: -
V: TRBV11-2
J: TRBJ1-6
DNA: TGCGCCAGCAGTTTTGGGGTGGGTAATTCACGCCTCCACTTT
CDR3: CASSFGVGNSRLHF

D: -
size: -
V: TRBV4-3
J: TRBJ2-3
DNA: TGCGCCAGCAGCCAACGGGGACCAGCAGGACTCACAGATACGCAGTATTTT
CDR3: CASSQRGPAGLTDTQYF

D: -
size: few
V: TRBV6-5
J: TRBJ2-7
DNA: TGTGCCAGCAGTTTGACAGTGAACTACGAGCAGTACTTC
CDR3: CASSLTVNYEQYF

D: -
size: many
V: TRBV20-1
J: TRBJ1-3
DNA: TGCAGTGCTAGTCTGGGGGTGAAGGGAAACACCATATATTTT
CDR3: CSASLGVKGNTIYF

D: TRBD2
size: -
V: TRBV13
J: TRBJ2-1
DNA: TGTGCCAGCAGCTCTTTAGCGGGGCCCAATGAGCAGTTCTTC
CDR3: CASSSLAGPNEQFF

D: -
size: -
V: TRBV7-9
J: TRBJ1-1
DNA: TGTGCCACCAGCCGTGGAGCCACTGAATCTTTCTTT
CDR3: CATSRGATESFF

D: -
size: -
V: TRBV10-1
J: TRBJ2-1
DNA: TGCGCCAGCAGTGAAGGTGTTAGCGTAAAAAACAATGAGCAGTTCTTC
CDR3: CASSEGVSVKNNEQFF

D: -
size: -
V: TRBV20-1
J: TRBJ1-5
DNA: TGCAGTGCTAAAGATAGGGCCAGGGTTATTGAGCTCCAGCATTTT
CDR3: CSAKDRARVIELQHF

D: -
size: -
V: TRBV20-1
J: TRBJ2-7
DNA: TGCAGTGCTAGTGAGGACAAGACTGCTGAGCAGTACTTC
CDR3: CSASEDKTAEQYF

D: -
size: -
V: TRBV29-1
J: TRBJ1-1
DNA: TGCAGCGTTGCAATAGGGCCGTACACTGAAGCTTTCTTT
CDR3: CSVAIGPYTEAFF

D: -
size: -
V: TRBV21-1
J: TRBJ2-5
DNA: TGTGCCAGCAGCAATTGGGACAGGGGGCCCGAGAAGTCCCAGTACTTC
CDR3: CASSNWDRGPEKSQYF

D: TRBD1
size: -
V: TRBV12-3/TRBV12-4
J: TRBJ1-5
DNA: TGTGCCAGCAGTATATACAGGGGTAGCAATCAGCCTCAGCAGTTT
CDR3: CASSIYRGSNQPQQF

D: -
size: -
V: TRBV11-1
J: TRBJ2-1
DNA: TGTACCAGCAGCTTAGTTTGGGGCAGGGGACTTAGTCGAAACTCCTACAATGAGCAGTTCTTC
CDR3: CTSSLVWGRGLSRNSYNEQFF